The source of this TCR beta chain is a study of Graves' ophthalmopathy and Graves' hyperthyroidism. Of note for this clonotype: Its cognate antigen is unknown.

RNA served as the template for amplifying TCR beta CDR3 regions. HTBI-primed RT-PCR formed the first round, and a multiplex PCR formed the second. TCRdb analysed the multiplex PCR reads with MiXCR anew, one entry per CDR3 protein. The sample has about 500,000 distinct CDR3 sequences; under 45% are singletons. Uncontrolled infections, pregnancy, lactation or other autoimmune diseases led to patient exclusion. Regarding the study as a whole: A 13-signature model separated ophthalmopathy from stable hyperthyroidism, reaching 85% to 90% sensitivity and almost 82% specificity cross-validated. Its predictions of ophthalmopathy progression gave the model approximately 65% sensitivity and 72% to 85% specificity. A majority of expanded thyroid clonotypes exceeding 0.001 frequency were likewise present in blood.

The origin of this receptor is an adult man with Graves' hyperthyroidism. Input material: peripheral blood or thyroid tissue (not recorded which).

The CDR3 DNA reads as TGTGCCAGCAGCCAATACCTCGGGACTAGTCCGTACTTC. It is translated as CASSQYLGTSPYF. The chain couples TRBV3-1 to TRBJ2-7; the match to TRBD2 covers 8 bases. Trimming cost V 2 bases and J 12 bases; bases outside gene matches: 9. This CDR3 has 13 amino acids. Germline assignment: CDR1 LGHDT and CDR2 YNNKEL (reference sequence).